The present entry profiles one TCR beta chain with its context. Repertoires were generated with immunoSEQ multiplex PCR, while TCRdb's copy carries only in-frame clones and drops some. This table has about 250,000 clones, approximately 86% appearing once. The data originate from a study of blood T cell repertoires in COVID-19. The sequence was collected from an elderly man with acute or convalescent COVID-19. The specimen was peripheral blood.

CDR3 amino acids: CASSLTRTDEQYF. Here the CDR3 DNA reads TGTGCCAGCAGCTTGACTAGAACTGACGAGCAGTACTTC. The gene calls are TRBV5-8 and TRBJ2-7, with D perhaps matching TRBD2 (5 bases). The CDR3 is 13 amino acids. The germline V gene encodes CDR1 SGHTS and CDR2 YDEGEE. Deletions cut 1 base from V and 5 bases from J, with 10 bases between.